The 15 T cell receptor beta chains below come from one sample, sequenced in a study of cytomegalovirus exposure and HLA in healthy donors. Researchers ran the PCR with 60 Vbeta and 13 Jbeta primers. Assay used: immunoSEQ multiplex PCR; TCRdb lists only in-frame clones, some missing. The table shows about 70,000 clones, with around 68% occurring only once. Material for sequencing was PBMCs. These receptors originate from a woman under 40 in good health and CMV-seronegative.

A few counts support this clone. CDR3 loop: CASSSGGDTDTQYF. The CDR3 coding sequence is TGTGCCAGCAGTAGCGGGGGAGACACAGATACGCAGTATTTT. This rearrangement joins TRBV6-4 to TRBJ2-3; 8 bases fit TRBD2. The CDR3 is made up of 14 amino acids. Germline values: CDR1 MRHNA, CDR2 SNTAGT. The junction had 3 bases not matched to a gene; V was cut back by 5 bases and J by 2 bases.

The V and J genes are TRBV2 and TRBJ1-4, with D possibly TRBD1 on 5 matching bases. This CDR3 comprises 14 residues. Per the germline V gene, CDR1 is SNHLY and CDR2 is FYNNEI. The V gene lost 7 bases and the J gene lost 5 bases, with 14 bases spanning the gap. The CDR3, as DNA: TGTGCCAGCATCTCTGGCAGGGTGAATGAAAAACTGTTTTTT. Residues: CASISGRVNEKLFF.

The chain uses TRBV18 and TRBJ1-5, with a tentative D call TRBD1 (5 bases). Per germline, CDR1 KGHSH and CDR2 LQKENI. Trimming removed 4 bases from V and 2 bases from J, with 18 bases in between. The CDR3 has 17 amino acids. CDR3 protein: CASSLTPEPRGNQPQHF. The CDR3 DNA is TGTGCCAGCTCACTAACGCCGGAGCCCAGGGGCAATCAGCCCCAGCATTTT.

The chain employs TRBV2 and TRBJ1-5, with D hard to call. V was cut by 8 bases and J by 0 bases, with 11 bases left in between. This CDR3 has 14 amino acids. Per the germline V gene, CDR1 is SNHLY and CDR2 is FYNNEI. CDR3 DNA sequence: TGTGCCAGCCGACCCGGGTATAGCAATCAGCCCCAGCATTTT. This translates into CASRPGYSNQPQHF.

The chain couples TRBV5-1 to TRBJ2-1; D not resolved. V gave up 0 bases and J gave up 0 bases, with 7 bases separating them. The CDR3 loop spans 15 amino acids. The germline V gene encodes CDR1 SGHRS and CDR2 YFSETQ. CDR3 nucleotides: TGCGCCAGCAGCTTGGGTGGAGACTCCTACAATGAGCAGTTCTTC. Amino acid sequence: CASSLGGDSYNEQFF. The full variable domain, with the rest looked up from reference TRBV5-1 and TRBJ2-1, is KAGVTQTPRYLIKTRGQQVTLSCSPISGHRSVSWYQQTPGQGLQFLFEYFSETQRNKGNFPGRFSGRQFSNSRSEMNVSTLELGDSALYLCASSLGGDSYNEQFFGPGTRLTVL.

The rearrangement joins TRBV7-9 to TRBJ1-1; a possible D gene is TRBD1 (5 bases). This CDR3 region has 14 residues. CDR1 is SEHNR, CDR2 FQNEAQ, per germline (reference sequence). Deletions cut 3 bases from V and 4 bases from J, with 12 bases between. The DNA for the CDR3 is TGTGCCAGCAGCTTTGCAGGGTCGGGCACTGAAGCTTTCTTT. Its protein product is CASSFAGSGTEAFF.

This clone was found a few times. V and J are TRBV30 and TRBJ2-3, with 8 bases aligning to TRBD2. This CDR3 has 14 amino acids. Germline V gene sequence: CDR1 GTSNPN, CDR2 SVGIG (reference sequence). V was pared by 2 bases and J by 6 bases, with 7 bases of the junction left unmatched. CDR3 loop: CAWSPGLGADTQYF. The CDR3 region has the DNA TGTGCCTGGAGTCCGGGACTAGGGGCTGATACGCAGTATTTT.

This rearrangement joins TRBV27 to TRBJ2-3, with TRBD2 matching over 8 bases. The CDR3 is 17 residues long. V was pared by 5 bases and J by 2 bases, with 12 bases of the junction left unmatched. The V gene's germline CDR1 is MNHEY and CDR2 SMNVEV (reference sequence). The CDR3 sequence: CASSPIGSSGFTDTQYF. CDR3 nucleotide sequence: TGTGCCAGCAGTCCCATCGGGTCTAGCGGGTTCACAGATACGCAGTATTTT.

This chain joins TRBV6-5 and TRBJ1-4; D is ambiguous. V was trimmed by 5 bases and J by 8 bases, leaving 18 bases between them. In germline, CDR1 is MNHEY, CDR2 SVGAGI. The CDR3 runs to 15 residues. The CDR3 protein is CASSRNTVPSEKLFF. The CDR3 DNA is TGTGCCAGCAGTCGGAATACAGTACCTTCCGAAAAACTGTTTTTT.

As DNA, the CDR3 is TGCGCCAGCAGCCATAGCTTGGTCCACGAGCAGTACTTC. This sequence encodes CASSHSLVHEQYF. V gene TRBV4-3 combines with J gene TRBJ2-7; D not certain. There are 13 residues in the CDR3. V was clipped by 3 bases and J by 5 bases, with 11 bases between them. Germline lookup yields CDR1 LGHNA and CDR2 YSLEER.

The V gene is TRBV19, the J gene TRBJ2-2; TRBD1 might be the D (6 bases). V lost 9 bases, J lost 5 bases, and 16 bases lay in between. CDR1 is LNHDA, CDR2 SQIVND, per germline (reference sequence). CDR3 length equals 14 residues. CDR3 nucleotides: TGTGCCAGCCAGAAGGGGGTGGGGACCGGGGAGCTGTTTTTT. Amino acid sequence: CASQKGVGTGELFF.

This chain links TRBV18 with TRBJ2-2; TRBD2 matches 8 bases. Trimming at V came to 3 bases and at J to 1 base, leaving 10 bases not matched to a gene. The V gene's germline CDR1 is KGHSH and CDR2 LQKENI. The CDR3 totals 18 residues. The CDR3 sequence is CASSPELRAGVNTGELFF. As DNA, the CDR3 is TGTGCCAGCTCACCGGAATTACGAGCGGGGGTGAACACCGGGGAGCTGTTTTTT. The full variable domain, rest sourced from reference TRBV18 and TRBJ2-2, is NAGVMQNPRHLVRRRGQEARLRCSPMKGHSHVYWYRQLPEEGLKFMVYLQKENIIDESGMPKERFSAEFPKEGPSILRIQQVVRGDSAAYFCASSPELRAGVNTGELFFGEGSRLTVL.

The genes are TRBV11-3 and TRBJ2-1, with TRBD2 matching over 8 bases. Losses at the gene ends were 2 bases for V and 7 bases for J; bases not matched to a gene: 10. Germline assignment: CDR1 SGHNT and CDR2 YENEEA. The CDR3 length is 16 residues. CDR3 DNA: TGTGCCAGCAGCTTATTCTCAGCGGGGGCCGGGAATGAGCAGTTCTTC. The encoded protein is CASSLFSAGAGNEQFF.

There are a few counts of this clone. The chain is built from TRBV19 and TRBJ1-1; D may be TRBD1 (6 bases). V lost 1 base to trimming and J lost 0 bases, with 15 bases between them. Germline V gene lookup returns CDR1 LNHDA and CDR2 SQIVND (reference sequence). The length of the CDR3 is 17 residues. The CDR3 DNA sequence: TGTGCCAGTAGTATAGGGGGCGGGGGCACACTGAACACTGAAGCTTTCTTT. The encoded protein is CASSIGGGGTLNTEAFF.

The chain employs TRBV27 and TRBJ2-7; D is perhaps TRBD1 (6 bases). V was clipped by 6 bases and J by 7 bases, with 25 bases between them. CDR1 and CDR2 from the germline V gene are MNHEY and SMNVEV (reference sequence). The length of the CDR3 is 16 residues. This CDR3 is CASSDYRAKGPREQYF. The CDR3 nucleotides are TGTGCCAGCAGCGACTACAGGGCGAAGGGCCCTCGGGAGCAGTACTTC.